The next 9 T cell receptor beta chains were all read from a single sample in a study of Ad26.COV2.S vaccination and SARS-CoV-2 variants. This table comes from immunoSEQ multiplex PCR, and its TCRdb copy is limited to in-frame clones, with some not included. The table lists a few hundred thousand clones, 80% to 95% of them singletons, with less than 15% in the top ten. The treatment is: some 20 received Ad26.COV2.S at low or high dose, single or two shots; five or six received placebo; per-sample allocation not given. Samples came from day 63 after the first vaccine or placebo injection. The material sequenced was peripheral blood, taken in a trial of Ad26.COV2.S vaccine versus placebo. Receptors originate from a person aged 18-65 years who received the Ad26.COV2.S COVID-19 vaccine or a placebo.

The V gene is TRBV5-4, the J gene TRBJ2-1; D gene unclear. Germline values: CDR1 SGHNT, CDR2 YYREEE (reference sequence). V lost 1 base and J lost 0, with 5 bases in between. The CDR3 totals 14 residues. The CDR3 region is CASSLISSYNEQFF. CDR3 nucleotides: TGTGCCAGCAGCTTGATTAGCTCCTACAATGAGCAGTTCTTC.

The chain combines TRBV30 with TRBJ1-2, with D tentatively TRBD1 (6 bases). There are 14 residues in the CDR3. Germline CDR1 reads GTSNPN; CDR2 reads SVGIG (reference sequence). Between the trimmed V and J ends, which lost 3 bases and 2 bases, there was a span of 13 bases. CDR3 sequence: CAWRVGQKNYGYTF. The CDR3 coding sequence is TGTGCCTGGAGGGTTGGACAGAAGAACTATGGCTACACCTTC.

This CDR3 reads CASSFRVVDEQYF. CDR3 in DNA: TGTGCCAGCAGTTTTAGGGTAGTTGACGAGCAGTACTTC. The chain couples TRBV28 to TRBJ2-7, with D uncertain. Germline CDR1 and CDR2: MDHEN and SYDVKM. V lost 3 bases and J 5 bases, leaving 11 bases between the germline ends. This CDR3 is 13 amino acids long.

V gene TRBV30 combines with J gene TRBJ1-4; D unresolved. V was pared by 1 base and J by 14 bases, with 14 bases between. Per germline, CDR1 GTSNPN and CDR2 SVGIG (reference sequence). CDR3 length equals 12 residues. Here the CDR3 reads CAWSALSGRLFF. The CDR3 DNA sequence: TGTGCCTGGAGTGCCCTCAGCGGTCGGCTGTTTTTT. The full variable domain, completed using reference TRBV30 and TRBJ1-4, is SQTIHQWPATLVQPVGSPLSLECTVEGTSNPNLYWYRQAAGRGLQLLFYSVGIGQISSEVPQNLSASRPQDRQFILSSKKLLLSDSGFYLCAWSALSGRLFFGSGTQLSVL.

This clone came up once. This rearrangement joins TRBV6-5 to TRBJ1-4; possible D gene TRBD1, 5 bases. This CDR3 is 15 amino acids long. Germline V gene data show CDR1 as MNHEY and CDR2 as SVGAGI. Trimming left V 5 bases short and J 5 bases short, with 15 bases between. CDR3 DNA sequence: TGTGCCAGCAGTCACCGAGGGGTATTCAATGAAAAACTGTTTTTT. Amino acids: CASSHRGVFNEKLFF.

The rearrangement links TRBV5-1 to TRBJ2-7; 7 bases match TRBD1. Germline trimming cut 4 bases from V and 2 bases from J; bases unmatched to any gene: 6. CDR3 length: 14 amino acids. Germline V gene sequence: CDR1 SGHRS, CDR2 YFSETQ. The CDR3, as DNA: TGCGCCAGCAGCCCCGGACAGGCCCCCTACGAGCAGTACTTC. It codes for CASSPGQAPYEQYF.

The V gene is TRBV7-6, the J gene TRBJ2-3; 10 nucleotides line up with TRBD2. Looked up from germline, CDR1 is SGHVS and CDR2 is FNYEAQ. The CDR3 loop spans 15 amino acids. The V segment lost 5 bases and the J segment 1 base; nucleotides outside the gene matches: 3. The CDR3 spells CASSPGTSGTDTQYF. The CDR3 DNA reads as TGTGCCAGCAGCCCAGGGACTAGCGGCACAGATACGCAGTATTTT.

This chain connects TRBV12-3 or TRBV12-4 to TRBJ1-5; D not resolved. V was shortened by 1 base and J by 11 bases, with 6 bases between the two germline ends. The CDR3 totals 11 residues. CDR3 DNA: TGTGCCAGCAGTTTAGGCAAGTCCCAGCATTTT. Its translation is CASSLGKSQHF.

The chain has TRBV5-1 and TRBJ1-2, with D unclear. CDR1 is SGHRS and CDR2 is YFSETQ in the germline V gene. V lost 0 bases, J lost 4 bases, and 10 bases lay in between. The CDR3 sequence is 14 residues long. CDR3 in amino acids: CASSLEPSIYGYTF. For the CDR3, the DNA is TGCGCCAGCAGCTTGGAACCGAGTATCTATGGCTACACCTTC.